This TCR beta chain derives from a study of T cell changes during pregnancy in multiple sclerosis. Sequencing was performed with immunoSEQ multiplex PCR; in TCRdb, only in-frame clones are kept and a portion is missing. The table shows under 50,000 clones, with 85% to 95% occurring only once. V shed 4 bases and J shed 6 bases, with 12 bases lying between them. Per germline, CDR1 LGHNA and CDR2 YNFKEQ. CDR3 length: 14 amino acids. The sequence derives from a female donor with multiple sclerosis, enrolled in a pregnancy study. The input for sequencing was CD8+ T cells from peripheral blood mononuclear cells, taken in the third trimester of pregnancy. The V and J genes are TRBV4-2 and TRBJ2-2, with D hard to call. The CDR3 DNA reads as TGTGCCAGCAGCCGCGACGAGGAGCCCGGGGAGCTGTTTTTT. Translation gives CASSRDEEPGELFF.